The rows below give T cell receptor beta chains drawn from one sample of a study of metastatic and nonmetastatic thyroid tumors. TCRdb recomputed clones from the PCR reads via MiXCR. The data show tens of thousands of clones, 15% seen once. The sequencing sample was made of blood. The receptors stem from a female donor with papillary thyroid cancer or a benign thyroid nodule (not recorded which). Some clones in this sample may be carry-over from other donors' samples. Both conserved end residues are part of each CDR3. D genes are given only for firm matches. Some rows mark clone size as missing; the rest say once, few, many or name a class of expanded clone.

j_call | d_call | clone_size | v_call | cdr3_aa | cdr3_nt
TRBJ2-3 | TRBD2 | many | TRBV3-1 | CASSHRALAVTDTQYF | TGTGCCAGCAGCCATAGGGCCCTAGCGGTCACAGATACGCAGTATTTT
TRBJ2-2 | . | many | TRBV20-1 | CSARDLLANAGELFF | TGCAGTGCTAGAGATCTGCTGGCGAACGCCGGGGAGCTGTTTTTT
TRBJ2-7 | . | . | TRBV20-1 | CSASGESTIYEQYF | TGCAGTGCTAGCGGGGAATCCACGATCTACGAGCAGTACTTC
TRBJ2-7 | TRBD1 | many | TRBV20-1 | CSASPPGQQRYEQYF | TGCAGTGCTAGCCCACCGGGACAGCAACGCTACGAGCAGTACTTC
TRBJ1-1 | TRBD1 | . | TRBV27 | CARSYPGQGIMNTEAFF | TGTGCCAGAAGCTACCCGGGACAGGGCATAATGAACACTGAAGCTTTCTTT
TRBJ2-7 | . | many | TRBV19 | CASSERGEQYF | TGTGCCAGTAGCGAACGAGGTGAGCAGTACTTC
TRBJ2-1 | TRBD2 | many | TRBV7-2 | CASSSGLVYNEQFF | TGTGCCAGCAGCTCAGGACTAGTCTACAATGAGCAGTTCTTC
TRBJ2-5 | TRBD1 | many | TRBV6-5 | CASSYSDRGGETQYF | TGTGCCAGCAGTTACTCCGACAGGGGAGGAGAGACCCAGTACTTC
TRBJ1-1 | . | many | TRBV24-1 | CATKMGPGAEAFF | TGTGCCACCAAGATGGGACCAGGGGCTGAAGCTTTCTTT
TRBJ2-7 | . | many | TRBV2 | CASSEQSGEQYF | TGTGCCAGCAGTGAACAGAGTGGCGAGCAGTACTTC